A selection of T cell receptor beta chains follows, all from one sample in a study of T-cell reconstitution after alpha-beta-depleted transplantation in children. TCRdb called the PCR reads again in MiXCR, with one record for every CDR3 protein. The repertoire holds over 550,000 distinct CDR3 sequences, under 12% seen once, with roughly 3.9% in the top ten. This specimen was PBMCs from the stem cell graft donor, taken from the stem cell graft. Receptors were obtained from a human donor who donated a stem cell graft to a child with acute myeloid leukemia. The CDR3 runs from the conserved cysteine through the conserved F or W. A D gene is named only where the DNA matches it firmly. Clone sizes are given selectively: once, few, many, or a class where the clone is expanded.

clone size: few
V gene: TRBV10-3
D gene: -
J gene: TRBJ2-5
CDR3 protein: CAISAGDPGRETQYF
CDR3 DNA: TGTGCCATCAGTGCGGGAGACCCCGGTCGGGAGACCCAGTACTTC

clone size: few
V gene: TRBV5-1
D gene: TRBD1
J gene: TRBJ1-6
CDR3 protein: CASSPTGISSPLHF
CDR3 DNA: TGCGCCAGCAGCCCGACAGGGATCAGTTCACCCCTCCACTTT

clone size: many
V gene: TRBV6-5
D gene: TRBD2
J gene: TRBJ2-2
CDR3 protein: CASRPGTSGRAFTGELFF
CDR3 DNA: TGTGCCAGCAGGCCCGGGACTAGCGGGAGGGCCTTCACCGGGGAGCTGTTTTTT

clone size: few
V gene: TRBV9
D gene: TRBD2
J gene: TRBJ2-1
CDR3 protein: CAGGRGTSGGEQFF
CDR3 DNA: TGTGCCGGAGGTAGGGGGACTAGCGGTGGTGAGCAGTTCTTC

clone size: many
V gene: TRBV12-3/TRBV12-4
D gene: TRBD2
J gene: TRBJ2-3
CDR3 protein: CASSPERLAGGDTQYF
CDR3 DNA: TGTGCCAGCAGTCCAGAAAGACTAGCGGGAGGGGATACGCAGTATTTT

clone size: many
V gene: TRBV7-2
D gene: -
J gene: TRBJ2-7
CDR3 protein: CASSSQNPLTSYEQYF
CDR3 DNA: TGTGCCAGCAGCTCCCAGAACCCGCTAACTTCCTACGAGCAGTACTTC

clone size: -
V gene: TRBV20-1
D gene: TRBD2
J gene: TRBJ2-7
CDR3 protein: CSAIGTSGSPYEQYF
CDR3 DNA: TGCAGTGCTATCGGGACTAGCGGGAGTCCGTACGAGCAGTACTTC

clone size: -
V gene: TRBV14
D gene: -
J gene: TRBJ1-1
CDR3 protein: CASSPPPQKNTEAFF
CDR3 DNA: TGTGCCAGCAGCCCCCCCCCTCAGAAGAACACTGAAGCTTTCTTT

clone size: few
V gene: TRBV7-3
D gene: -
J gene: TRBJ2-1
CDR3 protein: CASSPGKTGLYNEQFF
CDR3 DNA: TGTGCCAGCAGCCCCGGGAAGACGGGGCTTTACAATGAGCAGTTCTTC

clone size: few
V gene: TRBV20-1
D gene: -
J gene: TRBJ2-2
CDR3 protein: CSARPARGISTGELFF
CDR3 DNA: TGCAGTGCAAGGCCCGCCCGCGGGATCTCCACCGGGGAGCTGTTTTTT

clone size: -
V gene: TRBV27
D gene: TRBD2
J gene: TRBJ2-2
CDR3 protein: CASSLSRASGLNTGELFF
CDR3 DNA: TGTGCCAGCAGTTTATCGAGGGCTAGCGGGTTGAACACCGGGGAGCTGTTTTTT

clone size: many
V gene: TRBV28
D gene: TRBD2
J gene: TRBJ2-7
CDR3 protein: CASSLELAGPYEQYF
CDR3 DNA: TGTGCCAGCAGTTTGGAACTAGCGGGTCCCTACGAGCAGTACTTC

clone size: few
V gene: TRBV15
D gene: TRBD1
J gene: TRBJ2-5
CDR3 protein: CATSRVWQGAGETQYF
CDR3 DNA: TGTGCCACCAGCAGAGTTTGGCAGGGGGCAGGAGAGACCCAGTACTTC

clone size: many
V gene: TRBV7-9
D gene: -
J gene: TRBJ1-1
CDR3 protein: CASSLVDTEAFF
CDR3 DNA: TGTGCCAGCAGCTTAGTTGACACTGAAGCTTTCTTT

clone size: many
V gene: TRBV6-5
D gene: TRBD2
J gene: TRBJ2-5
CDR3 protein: CASSYSRLAGYQETQYF
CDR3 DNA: TGTGCCAGCAGTTACTCTCGGCTAGCGGGTTACCAAGAGACCCAGTACTTC

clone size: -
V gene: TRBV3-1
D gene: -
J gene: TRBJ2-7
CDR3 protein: CATSQDRGTRFYEQYF
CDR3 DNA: TGTGCCACCTCCCAAGATAGAGGGACAAGGTTCTACGAGCAGTACTTC

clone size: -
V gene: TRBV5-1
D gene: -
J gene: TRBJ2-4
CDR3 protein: CASSLVLADGNIQYF
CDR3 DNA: TGCGCCAGCAGCTTGGTACTAGCAGACGGGAACATTCAGTACTTC